The following is a TCR beta chain sequence with its context. This record comes from a study of blood T cell repertoires in COVID-19. The CDR3 runs to 14 residues. The J segment lost 3 bases and the V segment lost 7 bases, leaving 5 bases of the junction unmatched. Germline CDR1 is LNHDA and CDR2 is SQIVND (reference sequence). Per the authors' pipeline: Reference gene primer amplification yielded estimated nucleated cell counts. Clones were read by immunoSEQ multiplex PCR, and TCRdb kept only the in-frame ones, dropping some. Clone size and V and J calls were adopted from that table, with D and trimming inferred from the DNA. The sample shows some 200,000 clones, about four fifths of them seen only once. The Seattle site enrolled patients during active infection and followed them longitudinally.

The receptor comes from a woman aged 40 to 55 with COVID-19, enrolled during active disease. What was sequenced was peripheral blood. The chain carries TRBV19 and TRBJ2-1, with TRBD1 matching over 8 bases. The CDR3 nucleotides are TGTGCCAGTACAGCAGGGGGCCTCTACAATGAGCAGTTCTTC. It codes for CASTAGGLYNEQFF.